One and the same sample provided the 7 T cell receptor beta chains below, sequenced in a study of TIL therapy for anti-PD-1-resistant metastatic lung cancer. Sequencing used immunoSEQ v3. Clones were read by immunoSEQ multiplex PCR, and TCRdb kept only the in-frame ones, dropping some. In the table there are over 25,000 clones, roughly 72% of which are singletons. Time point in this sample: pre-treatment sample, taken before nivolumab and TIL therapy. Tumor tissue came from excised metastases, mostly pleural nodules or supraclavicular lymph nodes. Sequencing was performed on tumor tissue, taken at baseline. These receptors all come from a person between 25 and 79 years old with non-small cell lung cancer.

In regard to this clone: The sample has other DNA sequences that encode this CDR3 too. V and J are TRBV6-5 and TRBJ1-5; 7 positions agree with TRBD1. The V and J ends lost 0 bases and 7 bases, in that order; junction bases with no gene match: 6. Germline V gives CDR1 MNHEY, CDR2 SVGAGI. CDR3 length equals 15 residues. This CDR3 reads CASSYSRGRLQPQHF. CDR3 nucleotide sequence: TGTGCCAGCAGTTACTCGAGGGGGCGACTGCAGCCCCAGCATTTT.

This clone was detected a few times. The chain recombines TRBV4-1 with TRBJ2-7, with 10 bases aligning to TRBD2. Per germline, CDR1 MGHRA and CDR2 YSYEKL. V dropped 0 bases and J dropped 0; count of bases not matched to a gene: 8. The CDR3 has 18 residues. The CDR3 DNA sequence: TGCGCCAGCAGCCAAGAATCTACCCTAGCGGGGGTCTCCTACGAGCAGTACTTC. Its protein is CASSQESTLAGVSYEQYF.

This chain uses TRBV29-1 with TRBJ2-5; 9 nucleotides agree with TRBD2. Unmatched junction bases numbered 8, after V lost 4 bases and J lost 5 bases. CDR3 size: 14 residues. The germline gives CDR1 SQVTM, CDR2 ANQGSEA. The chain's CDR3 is CSVGGAGGLETQYF. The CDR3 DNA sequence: TGCAGCGTTGGTGGGGCGGGGGGGCTTGAGACCCAGTACTTC.

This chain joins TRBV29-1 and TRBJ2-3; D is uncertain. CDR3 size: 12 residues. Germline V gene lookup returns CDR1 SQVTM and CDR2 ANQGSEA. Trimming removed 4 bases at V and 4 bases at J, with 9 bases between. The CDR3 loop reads CSVVGMADTQYF. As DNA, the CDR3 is TGCAGCGTTGTTGGCATGGCAGATACGCAGTATTTT.

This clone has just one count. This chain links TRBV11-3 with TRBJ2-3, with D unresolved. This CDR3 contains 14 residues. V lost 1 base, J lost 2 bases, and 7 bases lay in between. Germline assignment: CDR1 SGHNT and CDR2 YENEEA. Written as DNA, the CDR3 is TGTGCCAGCAGCTTAGGCAGGTCCACAGATACGCAGTATTTT. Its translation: CASSLGRSTDTQYF.

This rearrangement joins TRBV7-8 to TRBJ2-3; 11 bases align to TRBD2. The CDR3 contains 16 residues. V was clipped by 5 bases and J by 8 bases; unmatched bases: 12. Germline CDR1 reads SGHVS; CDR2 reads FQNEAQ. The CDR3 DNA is TGTGCCAGCAGCCCGTACGTAGCGGGGGGGCCGATTACGCAGTATTTT. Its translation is CASSPYVAGGPITQYF.

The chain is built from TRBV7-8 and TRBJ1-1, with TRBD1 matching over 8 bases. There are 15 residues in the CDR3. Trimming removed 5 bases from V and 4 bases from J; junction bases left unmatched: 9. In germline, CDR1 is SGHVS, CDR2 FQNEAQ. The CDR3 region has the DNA TGTGCCAGCAGCCCCGAGACAGGGGTGCGCACTGAAGCTTTCTTT. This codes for CASSPETGVRTEAFF.